A single sample is the source of the 23 T cell receptor beta chains below, sequenced in a study of early T cells in non-severe SARS-CoV-2 infection (dated by TCRdb to the early 2020s). The library was built by means of 5' RACE. Sequencing took place on a NextSeq 500. TCRdb reprocessed the public reads (quality trimming at Q25 with fastp, clone calling with MiXCR) and kept in-frame beta chains. Every entry covers one CDR3 protein and lists the most common genes and DNA from its rows. The sample table contains about 27,000 distinct CDR3 sequences; only one count was recorded for roughly 4.3% of them. The ten largest clones represent 11% of the sample. The sample was whole blood. The receptors here all came from an adult who was a healthcare worker with PCR-confirmed SARS-CoV-2 infection or an uninfected control (not recorded which).

In this sample, this clonotype turned up many times. The junction shows a germline mismatch at one end, possibly a read error. The chain joins TRBV14 to TRBJ2-1, with 13 nucleotides matching TRBD2. The germline gives CDR1 SGHDN, CDR2 FVKESK. This CDR3 has 13 residues. The chain's CDR3 is CASSRTSGRAALF. The DNA of the CDR3 is TGTGCCAGCAGCCGAACTAGCGGGAGGGCCGCACTCTTC.

At least ten counts were recorded for this clonotype. The V call is TRBV4-3, the J call TRBJ2-1; D call uncertain. The CDR3 has 13 residues. Trimming left V 1 base short and J 8 bases short, with 9 bases between. Per germline, CDR1 LGHNA and CDR2 YSLEER. Here the CDR3 DNA reads TGCGCCAGCAGCCAAGGCCGTCTCGATGAGCAGTTCTTC. Its protein is CASSQGRLDEQFF.

Concerning this clonotype itself: With a much larger clone just one base away, this may be a read error. The rearrangement joins TRBV7-9 to TRBJ2-7, with a possible D match to TRBD2 (6 bases). CDR1 and CDR2 from the germline V gene are SEHNR and FQNEAQ (reference sequence). The CDR3 is 13 amino acids. With 7 bases removed from V and 4 bases from J, the gap between germline ends came to 14 bases. The DNA of the CDR3 is TGTGCCAGCATCCTAGAGGGAGGATACGAGCAGTACTTC. This codes for CASILEGGYEQYF.

This clonotype was observed a few times. V and J are TRBV18 and TRBJ2-7, with D perhaps TRBD2 (7 bases). The CDR3 has 18 amino acids. CDR1 and CDR2 from the germline V gene are KGHSH and LQKENI. V was cut by 4 bases and J by 2 bases, with 24 bases left in between. CDR3 DNA: TGTGCCAGCTCACTACAAGCTTGGGGGGGCTCTGGAACCTACGAGCAGTACGTC. It is translated as CASSLQAWGGSGTYEQYV.

This clonotype has at least ten counts. V is TRBV7-3 and J is TRBJ2-3; no reliable D call. The CDR3 spans 13 residues. V was pared by 5 bases and J by 10 bases, with 16 bases between. Germline V gives CDR1 SGHTA, CDR2 FQGTGA. CDR3 in DNA: TGTGCCAGCAGCCCCACCAGACTTGGTGCGCAGTATTTT. Protein: CASSPTRLGAQYF.

This clonotype was found many times. One end of the junction varies from germline; a read error may be responsible. V is TRBV20-1 and J is TRBJ2-3; 15 bases map to TRBD2. CDR1 and CDR2 from the germline V gene are DFQATT and SNEGSKA (reference sequence). The CDR3 runs 13 residues. Here the CDR3 reads CSAFQPGLAGGSF. In DNA form, the CDR3 reads TGCAGTGCGTTCCAACCGGGACTAGCGGGAGGCTCTTTT.

The V and J genes are TRBV5-6 and TRBJ1-1; D gene uncertain. The CDR3 is made up of 14 amino acids. Trimming stripped 5 bases from V and 10 bases from J, with 21 bases between. Germline CDR1 reads SGHDT; CDR2 reads YYEEEE. CDR3 protein: CASRRRELFWRAFF. Here the CDR3 DNA reads TGTGCCAGCAGACGCCGGGAGTTATTTTGGCGAGCTTTCTTT.

The sample holds many counts of this clonotype. J is TRBJ1-1 and V is TRBV29-1; D is possibly TRBD1 (5 bases). The CDR3 loop spans 12 amino acids. V gave up 6 bases and J gave up 5 bases, with 13 bases separating them. Per germline, CDR1 SQVTM and CDR2 ANQGSEA. The CDR3 region is CSVQGRGTEAFF. The CDR3 DNA reads TGCAGCGTGCAGGGAAGGGGAACTGAAGCTTTCTTT. The whole variable domain, filled in from reference TRBV29-1 and TRBJ1-1, reads SAVISQKPSRDICQRGTSLTIQCQVDSQVTMMFWYRQQPGQSLTLIATANQGSEATYESGFVIDKFPISRPNLTFSTLTVSNMSPEDSSIYLCSVQGRGTEAFFGQGTRLTVV.

This clonotype was found many times. The V call is TRBV5-6, the J call TRBJ1-1; D unresolved. Germline V gives CDR1 SGHDT, CDR2 YYEEEE. The CDR3 has 13 amino acids. Trimming removed 4 bases from V and 1 base from J, with 8 bases in between. This chain's CDR3 is CASSPDSNTEAFF. The CDR3 nucleotides are TGTGCCAGCAGCCCCGATTCGAACACTGAAGCTTTCTTT.

This clonotype has just a few counts. The chain recombines TRBV6-6 with TRBJ1-4; D is perhaps TRBD1 (5 bases). V was clipped by 10 bases and J by 8 bases, with 23 bases between them. The V gene's germline CDR1 is MNHNY and CDR2 SVGAGI (reference sequence). The CDR3 spans 15 residues. The CDR3 DNA sequence: TGTGCCACCCGAGGAGCGGGGGTAGGATCGGAAAAACTGTTTTTT. Residues: CATRGAGVGSEKLFF.

This clonotype was picked up many times. The chain couples TRBV7-2 to TRBJ1-5; 7 bases are shared with TRBD1. This CDR3 spans 14 amino acids. J lost 9 bases, V lost 2 bases, and 7 bases had no gene match. Per germline, CDR1 SGHTA and CDR2 FQGNSA. The CDR3: CASSLIDRDGPQHF. The CDR3 region has the DNA TGTGCCAGCAGCTTAATTGACAGGGATGGGCCCCAGCATTTT.

This clonotype was seen ten or more times. The J gene is TRBJ2-7, the V gene TRBV6-2 or TRBV6-3, with a possible D match to TRBD1 (6 bases). Between the trimmed V and J ends, which lost 5 bases and 6 bases, there was a span of 14 bases. This CDR3 spans 13 amino acids. Germline CDR1 is MNHEY and CDR2 is SVGEGT. The CDR3 DNA is TGTGCCAGCAGTCGCAACAGGGACGGCGAGCAGTACGTC. Amino acid sequence: CASSRNRDGEQYV.

This clonotype was seen many times. The rearrangement links TRBV2 to TRBJ2-1; TRBD2 aligns across 8 bases. V shed 0 bases, J shed 7 bases, and the junction held 2 bases outside the gene matches. CDR1 is SNHLY and CDR2 is FYNNEI in the germline V gene. CDR3 length equals 14 residues. CDR3 region: CASSEAGTRNEQFF. In nucleotides, the CDR3 is TGTGCCAGCAGTGAAGCTGGGACTAGAAATGAGCAGTTCTTC.

This clonotype was observed many times. The chain employs TRBV7-8 and TRBJ2-1, with 9 bases matching TRBD1. V dropped 5 bases and J dropped 4; count of bases not matched to a gene: 12. CDR3 length equals 17 residues. CDR1 and CDR2 from the germline V gene are SGHVS and FQNEAQ. CDR3 bases: TGTGCCAGCAGCCAAGGGACAGGGTTGTTCGGTTACAATGAGCAGTTCTTC. Translating gives CASSQGTGLFGYNEQFF.

This clonotype was observed many times. This rearrangement joins TRBV7-3 to TRBJ2-1, with D tentatively TRBD1 or TRBD2 (5 bases each). CDR3 length: 15 amino acids. Trimming stripped 5 bases from V and 0 bases from J, with 11 bases between. Germline CDR1 SGHTA, CDR2 FQGTGA. DNA for the CDR3: TGTGCCAGCAGCCCTGCAGGGAGCTCCTACAATGAGCAGTTCTTC. It is translated as CASSPAGSSYNEQFF. Complete variable domain (other parts from reference TRBV7-3 and TRBJ2-1): GAGVSQTPSNKVTEKGKYVELRCDPISGHTALYWYRQSLGQGPEFLIYFQGTGAADDSGLPNDRFFAVRPEGSVSTLKIQRTERGDSAVYLCASSPAGSSYNEQFFGPGTRLTVL.

There are many counts of this clonotype. This sequence joins TRBV12-3 or TRBV12-4 and TRBJ1-4, with TRBD1 identical over 10 bases. The CDR3 is made up of 14 amino acids. V gave up 3 bases and J gave up 5 bases; unmatched junction bases: 0. This CDR3 reads CASSLGQGNEKLFF. CDR3 nucleotide sequence: TGTGCCAGCAGTTTGGGACAGGGGAATGAAAAACTGTTTTTT.

This clonotype was seen ten or more times. This chain links TRBV5-1 with TRBJ2-7; D is unclear. Germline V gives CDR1 SGHRS, CDR2 YFSETQ. This CDR3 is 13 amino acids long. The V end was cut by 1 base, the J end by 6 bases, with 11 bases between. CDR3 nucleotides: TGCGCCAGCAGCTTGACTGGGCTGGGCGAGCAGTACGTC. Translation: CASSLTGLGEQYV.

Many counts were recorded for this clonotype. The rearrangement uses TRBV6-2 or TRBV6-3 and TRBJ2-7; the D call may be TRBD1 or TRBD2 (6 bases each). From germline, CDR1 is MNHEY and CDR2 SVGEGT. The CDR3 is made up of 13 amino acids. Trimming removed 6 bases from V and 3 bases from J, with 12 bases in between. The CDR3 protein is CASSRGAGYEQYV. The DNA for the CDR3 is TGTGCCAGCAGCAGGGGAGCGGGCTACGAGCAGTACGTC.

This clonotype was recorded at least ten times. The chain recombines TRBV11-2 with TRBJ2-7; 7 bases align to TRBD2. The trim removed 0 bases at V and 4 bases at J, leaving 0 bases unmatched. This CDR3 is built from 13 residues. CDR1 SGHAT and CDR2 FQNNGV come from the germline V gene. CDR3 residues: CASSLEGGYEQYF. The CDR3 DNA follows: TGTGCCAGCAGCTTAGAGGGGGGGTACGAGCAGTACTTC.

This clonotype was seen many times. The chain carries TRBV11-2 and TRBJ2-1, with TRBD2 matching over 11 bases. This CDR3 spans 16 amino acids. The germline CDR1 and CDR2 sequences are SGHAT and FQNNGV. After removal of 5 bases from V and 5 bases from J, the junction contained 8 bases not matched to a gene. CDR3 residues: CASSPRLAGINNEQFF. CDR3 DNA: TGTGCCAGCAGCCCAAGACTAGCGGGGATCAACAATGAGCAGTTCTTC.

Many counts were recorded for this clonotype. V usage is TRBV7-2 and J usage is TRBJ2-7, with D maybe TRBD2 (5 bases). Per the germline V gene, CDR1 is SGHTA and CDR2 is FQGNSA. This CDR3 spans 13 amino acids. V was clipped by 1 base and J by 7 bases, with 11 bases between them. The CDR3 DNA is TGTGCCAGCAGCTTAGTAGCGAGTAGGGAGCAGTACGTC. Its translation: CASSLVASREQYV.

This chain uses TRBV2 with TRBJ2-7; 8 nucleotides match TRBD1. V lost 6 bases to trimming and J lost 7 bases; unmatched junction nucleotides: 8. Germline-derived CDR1 and CDR2 are SNHLY and FYNNEI. CDR3 length equals 13 residues. The CDR3 bases are TGTGCCAGCAGGCCCCAGGGGGCTGGGGAGCAGTACGTC. Protein: CASRPQGAGEQYV.

This clonotype showed up many times. This rearrangement joins TRBV3-1 to TRBJ2-1; no firm D call. This CDR3 has 12 amino acids. V lost 4 bases and J lost 5, with 6 bases in between. Germline assignment: CDR1 LGHDT and CDR2 YNNKEL (reference sequence). CDR3 DNA: TGTGCCAGCAGCCCCCGGAACAATGAGCAGTTCTTC. Encoded protein: CASSPRNNEQFF.